This T cell receptor (beta chain) came from a study of T-cell memory formation after mild COVID-19. MiXCR, run by TCRdb on the 5' RACE reads, gives a single entry per CDR3 protein. The profile shows 140,000 or so distinct CDR3 sequences, over 15% of them singletons. V was trimmed by 3 bases and J by 4 bases, leaving 16 bases between them. Germline CDR1 reads SGHRS; CDR2 reads YFSETQ. This CDR3 has 16 residues. This clonotype was seen a few times. Antigen unknown. General study results and limits: From day 15 to 85, contracting clones were balanced between CD4 and CD8, whereas later expanders leaned toward CD4+. The main location of contracting CD4+ clones was CM and EM, and that of contracting CD8+ clones was EMRA. That cross-reactive memory joined was suggested by some responding clones appearing in pre-infection memory.

The specimen was PBMCs or a T cell subset sorted from them (not recorded which). This rearrangement joins TRBV5-1 to TRBJ1-4; the D gene is possibly TRBD1 (5 bases). The sequence was collected from an adult woman who had mild COVID-19 (a few samples of this study predate the infection). Cell type and time point are not known. CDR3 coding DNA: TGCGCCAGCAGCTCCGGGGCGCGTCCTGGTAATGAAAAACTGTTTTTT. Translated, it gives CASSSGARPGNEKLFF.